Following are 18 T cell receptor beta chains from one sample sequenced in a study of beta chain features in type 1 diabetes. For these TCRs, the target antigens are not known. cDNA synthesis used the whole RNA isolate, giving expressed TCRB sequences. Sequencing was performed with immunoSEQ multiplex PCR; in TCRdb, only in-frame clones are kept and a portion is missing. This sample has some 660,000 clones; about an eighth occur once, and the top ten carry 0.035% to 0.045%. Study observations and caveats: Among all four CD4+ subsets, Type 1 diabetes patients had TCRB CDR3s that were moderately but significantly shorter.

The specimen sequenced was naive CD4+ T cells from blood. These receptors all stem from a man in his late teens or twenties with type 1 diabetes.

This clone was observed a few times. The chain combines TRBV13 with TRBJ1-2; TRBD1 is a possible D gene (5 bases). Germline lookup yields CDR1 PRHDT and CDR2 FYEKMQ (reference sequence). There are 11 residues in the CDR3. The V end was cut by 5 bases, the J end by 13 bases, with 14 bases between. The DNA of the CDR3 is TGTGCCAGCAGCGTGGGACCCACCCTCACCTTC. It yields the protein CASSVGPTLTF.

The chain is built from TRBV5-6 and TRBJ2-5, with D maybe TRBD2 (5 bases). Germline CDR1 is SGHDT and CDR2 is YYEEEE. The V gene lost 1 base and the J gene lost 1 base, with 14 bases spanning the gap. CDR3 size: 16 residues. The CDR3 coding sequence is TGTGCCAGCAGCTTGCGGGGAACCGACTTCCAAGAGACCCAGTACTTC. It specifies CASSLRGTDFQETQYF.

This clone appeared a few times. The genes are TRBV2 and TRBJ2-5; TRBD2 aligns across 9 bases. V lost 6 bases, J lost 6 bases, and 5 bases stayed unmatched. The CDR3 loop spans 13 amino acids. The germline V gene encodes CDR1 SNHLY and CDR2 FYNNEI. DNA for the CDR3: TGTGCCAGCAGCCAAGCGGGGGGAAAGACCCAGTACTTC. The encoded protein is CASSQAGGKTQYF.

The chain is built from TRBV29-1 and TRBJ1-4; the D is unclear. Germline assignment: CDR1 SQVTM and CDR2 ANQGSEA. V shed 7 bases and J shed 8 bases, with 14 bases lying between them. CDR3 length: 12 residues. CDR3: CSAKWGGEKLFF. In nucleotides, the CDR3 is TGCAGCGCCAAATGGGGTGGCGAAAAACTGTTTTTT.

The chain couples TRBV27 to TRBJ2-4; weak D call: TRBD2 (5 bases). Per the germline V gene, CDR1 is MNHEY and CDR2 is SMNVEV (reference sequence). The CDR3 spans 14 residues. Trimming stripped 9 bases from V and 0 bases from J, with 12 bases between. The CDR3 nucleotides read TGTGCCAGTGCGGACTTCGTAGCCAAAAACATTCAGTACTTC. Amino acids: CASADFVAKNIQYF.

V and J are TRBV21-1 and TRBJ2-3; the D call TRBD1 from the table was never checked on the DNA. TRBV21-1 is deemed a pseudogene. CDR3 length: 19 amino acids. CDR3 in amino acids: CASSKAGLVGQLLTCTQYF. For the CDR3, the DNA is TGTGCCAGCAGCAAAGCGGGCTTGGTGGGACAGCTACTGACCTGTACGCAGTATTTT.

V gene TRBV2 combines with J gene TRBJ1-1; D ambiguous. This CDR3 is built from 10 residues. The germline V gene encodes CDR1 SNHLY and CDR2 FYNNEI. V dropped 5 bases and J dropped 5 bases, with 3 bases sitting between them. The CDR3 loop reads CASSWTEAFF. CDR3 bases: TGTGCCAGCAGTTGGACTGAAGCTTTCTTT.

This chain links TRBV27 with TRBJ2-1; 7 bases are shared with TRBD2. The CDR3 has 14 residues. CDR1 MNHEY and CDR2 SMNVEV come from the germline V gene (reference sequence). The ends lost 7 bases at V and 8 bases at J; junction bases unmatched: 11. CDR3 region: CASNSLGRGYEQFF. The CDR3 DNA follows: TGTGCCAGCAACTCGTTAGGGAGGGGATATGAGCAGTTCTTC.

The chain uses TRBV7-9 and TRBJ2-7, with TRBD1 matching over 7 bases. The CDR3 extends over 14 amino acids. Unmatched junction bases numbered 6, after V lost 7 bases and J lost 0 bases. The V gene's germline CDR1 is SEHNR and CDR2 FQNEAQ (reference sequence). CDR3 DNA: TGTGCCAGCATAACGGACAGGAGCTCCTACGAGCAGTACTTC. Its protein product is CASITDRSSYEQYF.

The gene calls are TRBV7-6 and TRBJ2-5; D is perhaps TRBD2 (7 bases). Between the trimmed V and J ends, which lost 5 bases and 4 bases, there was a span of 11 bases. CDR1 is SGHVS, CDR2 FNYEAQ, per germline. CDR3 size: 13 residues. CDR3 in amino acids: CASSGGAPETQYF. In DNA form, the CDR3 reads TGTGCCAGCAGCGGGGGGGCCCCAGAGACCCAGTACTTC.

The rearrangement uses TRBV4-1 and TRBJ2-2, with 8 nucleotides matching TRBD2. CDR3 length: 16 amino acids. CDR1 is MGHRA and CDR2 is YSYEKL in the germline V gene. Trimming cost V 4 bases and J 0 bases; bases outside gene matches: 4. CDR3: CASSLSGTANTGELFF. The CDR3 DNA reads TGCGCCAGCAGCCTTAGCGGGACGGCGAACACCGGGGAGCTGTTTTTT.

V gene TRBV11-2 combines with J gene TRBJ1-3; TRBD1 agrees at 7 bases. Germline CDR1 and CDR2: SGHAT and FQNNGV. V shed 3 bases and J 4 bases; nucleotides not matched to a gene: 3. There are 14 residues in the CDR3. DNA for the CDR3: TGTGCCAGCAGCTTTAAGACAGGGGGAAACACCATATATTTT. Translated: CASSFKTGGNTIYF.

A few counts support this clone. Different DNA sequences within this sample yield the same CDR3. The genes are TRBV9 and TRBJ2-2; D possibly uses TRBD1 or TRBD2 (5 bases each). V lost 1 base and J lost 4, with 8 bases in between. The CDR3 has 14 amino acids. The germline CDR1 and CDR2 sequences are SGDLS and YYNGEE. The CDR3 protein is CASSVSGSTGELFF. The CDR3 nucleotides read TGTGCCAGCAGCGTATCAGGGAGCACCGGGGAGCTGTTTTTT.

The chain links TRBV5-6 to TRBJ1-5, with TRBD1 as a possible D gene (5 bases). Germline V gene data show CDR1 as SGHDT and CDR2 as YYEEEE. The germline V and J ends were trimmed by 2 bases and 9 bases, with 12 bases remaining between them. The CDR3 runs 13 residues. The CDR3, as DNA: TGTGCCAGCAGCTTCCGCCCCGGGGGGCCCCAGCATTTT. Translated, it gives CASSFRPGGPQHF.

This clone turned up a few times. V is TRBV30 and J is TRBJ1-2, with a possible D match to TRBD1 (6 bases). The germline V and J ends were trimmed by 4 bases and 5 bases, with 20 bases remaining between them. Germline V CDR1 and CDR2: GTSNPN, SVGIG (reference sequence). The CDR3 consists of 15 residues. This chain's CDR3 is CAWTTKTGFGYGYTF. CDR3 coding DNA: TGTGCCTGGACGACCAAGACAGGTTTTGGGTATGGCTACACCTTC.

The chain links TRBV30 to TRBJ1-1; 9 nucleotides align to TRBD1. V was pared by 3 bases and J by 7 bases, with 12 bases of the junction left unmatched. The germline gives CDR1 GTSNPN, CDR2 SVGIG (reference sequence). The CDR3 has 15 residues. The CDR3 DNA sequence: TGTGCCTGGAGGCCACAGGGGGCGCAAAACGTTGAAGCTTTCTTT. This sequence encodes CAWRPQGAQNVEAFF.

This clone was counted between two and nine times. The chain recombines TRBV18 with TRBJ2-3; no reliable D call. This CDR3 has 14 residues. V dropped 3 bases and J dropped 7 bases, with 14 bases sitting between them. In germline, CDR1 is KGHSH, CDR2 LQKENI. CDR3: CASSPPGLLYTQYF. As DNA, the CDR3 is TGTGCCAGCTCACCCCCCGGCCTCCTTTATACGCAGTATTTT. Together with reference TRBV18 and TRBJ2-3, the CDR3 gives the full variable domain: NAGVMQNPRHLVRRRGQEARLRCSPMKGHSHVYWYRQLPEEGLKFMVYLQKENIIDESGMPKERFSAEFPKEGPSILRIQQVVRGDSAAYFCASSPPGLLYTQYFGPGTRLTVL.

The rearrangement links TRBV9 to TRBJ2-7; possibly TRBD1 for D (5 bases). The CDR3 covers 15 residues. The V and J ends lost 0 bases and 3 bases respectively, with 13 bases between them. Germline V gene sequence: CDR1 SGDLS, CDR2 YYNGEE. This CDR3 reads CASSVGGSSFYEQYF. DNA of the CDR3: TGTGCCAGCAGCGTAGGGGGCAGTTCTTTCTACGAGCAGTACTTC.